Below, 13 T cell receptor beta chains from the same sample are listed, as sequenced in a study of beta chain features in type 1 diabetes. Study findings and constraints: All four CD4+ subsets of Type 1 diabetes patients contained TCRB CDR3s that were moderately but significantly shorter.

The antigens these receptors bind are not known. Every bit of the isolated RNA underwent reverse transcription, so sequencing read expressed TCRB transcripts. The data were produced by immunoSEQ multiplex PCR, yet TCRdb's version contains in-frame clones alone and is incomplete. The table includes around 600,000 clones, approximately 13% detected once. Sequenced input: naive CD4+ T cells from blood. All receptors come from a young man with type 1 diabetes.

This chain's CDR3 is CAWRPQGKGDSPLHF. As DNA, the CDR3 is TGTGCCTGGAGACCACAGGGGAAAGGGGATTCACCCCTCCACTTT. This chain connects TRBV30 to TRBJ1-6, with 7 bases matching TRBD1. Germline assignment: CDR1 GTSNPN and CDR2 SVGIG (reference sequence). The CDR3 is made up of 15 amino acids. V lost 3 bases and J lost 8; bases outside the gene matches: 10.

This chain links TRBV7-2 with TRBJ2-2; D may match TRBD1 or TRBD2 (5 bases each). CDR1 is SGHTA, CDR2 FQGNSA, per germline. The CDR3 loop spans 17 amino acids. Trimming pared 1 base from V and 1 base from J, leaving 13 bases between. CDR3 coding DNA: TGTGCCAGCAGCTTAGTACTAGGGGCAGGGAACACCGGGGAGCTGTTTTTT. Amino acid sequence: CASSLVLGAGNTGELFF.

The gene calls are TRBV10-3 and TRBJ2-1; 7 nucleotides match TRBD1. The junction had 10 bases not matched to a gene; V was cut back by 4 bases and J by 10 bases. This CDR3 comprises 14 residues. Germline V gene lookup returns CDR1 ENHRY and CDR2 SYGVKD. As DNA, the CDR3 is TGTGCCATCAGTGTAGGGACAGACCCCTTAGAGCAGTTCTTC. Translation: CAISVGTDPLEQFF.

This rearrangement joins TRBV27 to TRBJ2-2; D remains ambiguous. The V end lost 6 bases, the J end lost 1 base, and 12 bases lay between the germline ends. Germline lookup yields CDR1 MNHEY and CDR2 SMNVEV (reference sequence). The CDR3 sequence is 15 residues long. The CDR3 region is CASSRQLRNTGELFF. In nucleotides, the CDR3 is TGTGCCAGCAGCCGCCAACTCAGGAACACCGGGGAGCTGTTTTTT.

This clone was recorded a few times. This chain uses TRBV7-8 with TRBJ1-1; D gene ambiguous. The CDR3 is 15 residues long. Trimming removed 5 bases at V and 0 bases at J, with 13 bases between. Looked up from germline, CDR1 is SGHVS and CDR2 is FQNEAQ. This CDR3 is CASSRPGRMNTEAFF. CDR3 nucleotide sequence: TGTGCCAGCAGCCGACCCGGACGGATGAACACTGAAGCTTTCTTT.

This clone showed up just a few times. V usage is TRBV6-4 and J usage is TRBJ2-1, with D perhaps matching TRBD2 (5 bases). Germline CDR1 and CDR2: MRHNA and SNTAGT. Trimming cost V 3 bases and J 0 bases, with 9 bases left between them. CDR3 length: 15 amino acids. CDR3 amino acids: CASSELGSSYNEQFF. The CDR3 bases are TGTGCCAGCAGTGAATTGGGGAGCTCCTACAATGAGCAGTTCTTC.

The rearrangement links TRBV7-9 to TRBJ2-5; TRBD2 agrees at 9 bases. Germline V gene data show CDR1 as SEHNR and CDR2 as FQNEAQ (reference sequence). There are 15 residues in the CDR3. Losses at the gene ends were 6 bases for V and 3 bases for J; bases not matched to a gene: 8. DNA for the CDR3: TGTGCCAGCAGTTACGGGACTAGCATCGAAGAGACCCAGTACTTC. This codes for CASSYGTSIEETQYF.

The chain combines TRBV28 with TRBJ2-4; D is unresolved. Per the germline V gene, CDR1 is MDHEN and CDR2 is SYDVKM. V was clipped by 0 bases and J by 11 bases, with 11 bases between them. The CDR3 runs 13 residues. The CDR3 reads CASSLWALQVQYF. The CDR3 nucleotides are TGTGCCAGCAGTTTATGGGCCCTCCAAGTTCAGTACTTC.

This clone has a handful of counts. The rearrangement uses TRBV4-2 and TRBJ1-3, with D hard to call. The CDR3 runs 13 residues. V was pared by 0 bases and J by 4 bases, with 4 bases between. Germline V gene data show CDR1 as LGHNA and CDR2 as YNFKEQ. The CDR3 DNA is TGTGCCAGCAGCCAAGAGGAGGGAAACACCATATATTTT. Its translation is CASSQEEGNTIYF.

The J gene is TRBJ2-7, the V gene TRBV4-3; 7 bases are a match to TRBD1. The junction had 15 bases not matched to a gene; V was cut back by 0 bases and J by 4 bases. The CDR3 length is 18 residues. CDR1 is LGHNA and CDR2 is YSLEER in the germline V gene. The CDR3 sequence: CASSQDLDWARGTYEQYF. CDR3 bases: TGCGCCAGCAGCCAAGATCTCGATTGGGCCAGGGGGACGTACGAGCAGTACTTC.

This clone appeared a few times. This rearrangement joins TRBV7-9 to TRBJ2-1; D uncertain. V was clipped by 4 bases and J by 4 bases, with 5 bases between them. Germline lookup yields CDR1 SEHNR and CDR2 FQNEAQ (reference sequence). The CDR3 is 12 residues long. CDR3 sequence reads: CASSSPYNEQFF. CDR3 coding DNA: TGTGCCAGCAGCTCGCCATACAATGAGCAGTTCTTC.

The chain carries TRBV7-9 and TRBJ1-5; 9 nucleotides align to TRBD1. This CDR3 is 17 amino acids long. CDR1 SEHNR and CDR2 FQNEAQ come from the germline V gene (reference sequence). The V gene end was trimmed by 5 bases and the J gene end by 4 bases; junction bases not matched to a gene: 12. The CDR3 region has the DNA TGTGCCAGCAGCCTCGTACCGGGACAGGGAGGAAATCAGCCCCAGCATTTT. Encoded protein: CASSLVPGQGGNQPQHF.

This chain links TRBV10-3 with TRBJ2-1; D is ambiguous. Germline V gives CDR1 ENHRY, CDR2 SYGVKD. V was shortened by 5 bases and J by 5 bases, with 7 bases between the two germline ends. There are 12 residues in the CDR3. CDR3 sequence: CAISIQDNEQFF. In nucleotides, the CDR3 is TGTGCCATCAGTATCCAGGACAATGAGCAGTTCTTC.